One and the same sample provided the 8 T cell receptor beta chains below, sequenced in a study of OX40 agonist ivuxolimab in advanced cancers. Clones were sequenced by immunoSEQ multiplex PCR, and TCRdb holds only the in-frame ones, with some missing. This sample has roughly 65,000 clones, with about 90% found just once. This specimen consisted of CD4+ or CD8+ T cells sorted from blood, obtained in a trial of the OX40 agonist ivuxolimab. The receptors originated from an adult with an advanced solid tumor such as melanoma, head and neck, liver or kidney cancer.

This clone was detected only a few times. The genes are TRBV27 and TRBJ1-1, with no clear D. The CDR3 length is 14 residues. Trimming cost V 6 bases and J 6 bases, with 17 bases left between them. The germline V gene encodes CDR1 MNHEY and CDR2 SMNVEV (reference sequence). For the CDR3, the DNA is TGTGCCAGCAGGCGTAGGGATTCAGTGGCTGAAGCTTTCTTT. It translates to CASRRRDSVAEAFF.

This clone appeared a single time. The chain carries TRBV10-1 and TRBJ2-2, with D possibly called TRBD1 or TRBD2 (5 bases each). This CDR3 comprises 14 residues. V lost 0 bases and J 7 bases, leaving 9 bases between the germline ends. The V gene's germline CDR1 is WNHNN and CDR2 SYGVQD (reference sequence). The CDR3 region is CASSESRGHGELFF. In nucleotides, the CDR3 is TGCGCCAGCAGTGAGTCGAGGGGCCACGGGGAGCTGTTTTTT.

A word on this clone: The identical CDR3 is also encoded by other nucleotide sequences in the sample. The chain joins TRBV28 to TRBJ2-7; D remains unclear. This CDR3 has 12 residues. Trimming cost V 6 bases and J 0 bases, with 6 bases left between them. Per the germline V gene, CDR1 is MDHEN and CDR2 is SYDVKM. CDR3 protein: CASSLNSYEQYF. CDR3 bases: TGTGCCAGCAGCCTTAACTCCTACGAGCAGTACTTC.

The J gene is TRBJ1-6, the V gene TRBV5-4; possible D gene TRBD1, 5 bases. This CDR3 comprises 14 residues. V was shortened by 2 bases and J by 10 bases, with 13 bases between the two germline ends. Germline lookup yields CDR1 SGHNT and CDR2 YYREEE (reference sequence). CDR3 bases: TGTGCCAGCAGCTTTAGGCAGGGTGAATCACCCCTCCACTTT. Protein sequence: CASSFRQGESPLHF.

V and J are TRBV5-4 and TRBJ2-7, with D unclear. This CDR3 contains 15 residues. V was cut by 0 bases and J by 3 bases, with 13 bases left in between. Germline loops: CDR1 SGHNT, CDR2 YYREEE (reference sequence). The DNA of the CDR3 is TGTGCCAGCAGCTTGGCGGGCGGAGACTTCTACGAGCAGTACTTC. Encoded protein: CASSLAGGDFYEQYF. Together with reference TRBV5-4 and TRBJ2-7, the CDR3 gives the full variable domain: ETGVTQSPTHLIKTRGQQVTLRCSSQSGHNTVSWYQQALGQGPQFIFQYYREEENGRGNFPPRFSGLQFPNYSSELNVNALELDDSALYLCASSLAGGDFYEQYFGPGTRLTVT.

V is TRBV5-5 and J is TRBJ2-6, with TRBD1 matching over 9 bases. The CDR3 extends over 18 amino acids. Germline V gene data show CDR1 as SGHKS and CDR2 as YYEKEE (reference sequence). Losses at the gene ends were 5 bases for V and 0 bases for J; bases not matched to a gene: 9. This CDR3 is CASRRAQGAISGANVLTF. The CDR3 DNA follows: TGTGCCAGCAGGAGAGCACAGGGGGCGATCTCTGGGGCCAACGTCCTGACTTTC.

This clone was seen just once. The CDR3 sequence is CASSFRGSYEQYF. The CDR3, as DNA: TGTGCCAGCAGCTTCAGGGGTTCCTACGAGCAGTACTTC. V is TRBV7-2 and J is TRBJ2-7; D might be TRBD1 (6 bases). Trimming cost V 3 bases and J 1 base, with 7 bases left between them. Germline V gene data show CDR1 as SGHTA and CDR2 as FQGNSA. The CDR3 covers 13 residues. Using reference TRBV7-2 and TRBJ2-7 for the parts outside the CDR3, the full variable domain is GAGVSQSPSNKVTEKGKDVELRCDPISGHTALYWYRQSLGQGLEFLIYFQGNSAPDKSGLPSDRFSAERTGGSVSTLTIQRTQQEDSAVYLCASSFRGSYEQYFGPGTRLTVT.

This sequence joins TRBV30 and TRBJ2-7, with D maybe TRBD1 (6 bases). V lost 1 base and J 2 bases, leaving 12 bases between the germline ends. This CDR3 contains 14 residues. Germline CDR1 GTSNPN, CDR2 SVGIG (reference sequence). The DNA of the CDR3 is TGTGCCTGGAGTGGAAGGACAGCCCCCTACGAGCAGTACTTC. Translating gives CAWSGRTAPYEQYF.